The sequence of this TCR beta chain was determined in a study of tumor and adjacent non-tumor tissue in lung cancer. For the study at large: Patients were aged roughly 30 to 76, around ten men and 4 to 6 women, stage I to III. The study, taken as a whole, reports: Top 100 clones took a larger repertoire share in normal lung. Tumor tissue had significantly higher TCR diversity than normal lung.

This clonotype was found many times. Its cognate antigen is unknown. The germline gives CDR1 DFQATT, CDR2 SNEGSKA (reference sequence). CDR3 size: 15 residues. V shed 7 bases, J shed 0 bases, and the junction held 2 bases outside the gene matches. This sample's RNA came from whole unsorted tissue. Between August and November 2014, newly diagnosed, chemotherapy-naive lung cancer patients underwent thoracic surgery in China. Three rounds of nested PCR, following a modified ARM-PCR protocol, produced the TCRbeta library. TCRdb fed the multiplex PCR reads into MiXCR, producing one record per CDR3 protein. The table records over 110,000 distinct CDR3 sequences, approximately 66% of them present only once.

The chain combines TRBV20-1 with TRBJ2-1; 14 bases are a match to TRBD2. The TCR sequence derives from a man between 60 and 75 years old with small cell lung cancer. Sequencing was carried out using lung tumor tissue. CDR3 residues: CSGLAGGLSYNEQFF. CDR3 sequence (DNA): TGCAGTGGACTAGCGGGAGGGCTCTCCTACAATGAGCAGTTCTTC.